The 7 T cell receptor beta chains presented below share a single source sample, sequenced in a study of T cells after yellow fever vaccination. TCRdb analysed the 5' RACE reads with MiXCR anew, one entry per CDR3 protein. Of a few hundred thousand distinct CDR3 sequences in the sample, about a sixth were seen once. Sequenced here: PBMCs, sampled about 5 days after the first yellow fever vaccination. The origin of the receptors is a man in his late teens or twenties who received the YFV17D yellow fever vaccine.

V and J are TRBV24-1 and TRBJ2-1; TRBD1 agrees at 8 bases. CDR3 size: 13 residues. J gave up 6 bases and V 10 bases, and 7 bases lay outside the gene matches. The germline CDR1 and CDR2 sequences are KGHDR and SFDVKD. CDR3 DNA sequence: TGTGCCACTGGACAGGGCTGGGGCAATGAGCAGTTCTTC. Translated, it gives CATGQGWGNEQFF.

This clonotype was counted at least ten times. V and J are TRBV28 and TRBJ2-2; 9 nucleotides match TRBD2. With 5 bases clipped from V and 1 base from J, the junction kept 2 bases outside the gene matches. The germline V gene encodes CDR1 MDHEN and CDR2 SYDVKM. CDR3 length: 15 residues. As DNA, the CDR3 is TGTGCCAGCAGTCGGACTAGCGAGAACACCGGGGAGCTGTTTTTT. This sequence encodes CASSRTSENTGELFF.

The chain has TRBV25-1 and TRBJ1-1; the D gene is possibly TRBD1 (5 bases). The length of the CDR3 is 15 residues. Germline CDR1 MGHDK, CDR2 SYGVNS. V was pared by 6 bases and J by 3 bases, with 17 bases between. CDR3 sequence reads: CASSLGGGYYTEAFF. CDR3 bases: TGTGCCAGCAGCTTGGGTGGGGGATATTACACTGAAGCTTTCTTT.

In its sample, this clonotype was seen a few times. The CDR3 sequence is CASSQETGGYEQYF. The CDR3 DNA is TGCGCCAGCAGCCAGGAAACAGGGGGCTACGAGCAGTACTTC. The rearrangement joins TRBV4-1 to TRBJ2-7; 8 positions match TRBD1. Per germline, CDR1 MGHRA and CDR2 YSYEKL. There are 14 residues in the CDR3. Germline trimming cut 3 bases from V and 3 bases from J; bases unmatched to any gene: 4.

The V gene is TRBV9, the J gene TRBJ2-7; unclear D gene. The CDR3 runs 14 residues. Germline V gene data show CDR1 as SGDLS and CDR2 as YYNGEE. Trimming shortened V by 0 bases and J by 3 bases, and 10 bases separated the two germline ends. The CDR3 DNA reads TGTGCCAGCAGCGTAGGAACAGCCCTCTACGAGCAGTACTTC. Protein: CASSVGTALYEQYF. Variable domain in full (rest from reference TRBV9 and TRBJ2-7): DSGVTQTPKHLITATGQRVTLRCSPRSGDLSVYWYQQSLDQGLQFLIQYYNGEERAKGNILERFSAQQFPDLHSELNLSSLELGDSALYFCASSVGTALYEQYFGPGTRLTVT.

This clonotype was found many times. The V and J genes are TRBV29-1 and TRBJ2-1, with 9 positions matching TRBD2. V lost 4 bases and J lost 2; bases outside the gene matches: 6. The CDR3 is 15 residues long. Per germline, CDR1 SQVTM and CDR2 ANQGSEA. The CDR3: CSVVYGGGAYNEQFF. The CDR3 coding sequence is TGCAGCGTTGTGTACGGCGGGGGGGCCTACAATGAGCAGTTCTTC.

This clonotype was picked up a small number of times. This chain uses TRBV5-1 with TRBJ2-3; TRBD2 aligns across 9 bases. This CDR3 spans 17 amino acids. Germline V gene data show CDR1 as SGHRS and CDR2 as YFSETQ. V was clipped by 0 bases and J by 6 bases; unmatched bases: 11. The CDR3 DNA reads as TGCGCCAGCAGCTTGGCCACTAGCGGGTGGAGGAGGGATACGCAGTATTTT. The encoded protein is CASSLATSGWRRDTQYF. Drawing the rest from reference TRBV5-1 and TRBJ2-3, the complete variable domain is KAGVTQTPRYLIKTRGQQVTLSCSPISGHRSVSWYQQTPGQGLQFLFEYFSETQRNKGNFPGRFSGRQFSNSRSEMNVSTLELGDSALYLCASSLATSGWRRDTQYFGPGTRLTVL.